What follows is one TCR beta chain and its context. Its antigen is unidentified. This CDR3 comprises 15 residues. Germline values: CDR1 LGHDT, CDR2 YNNKEL (reference sequence). V dropped 3 bases and J dropped 7; count of bases not matched to a gene: 4. Assay: immunoSEQ multiplex PCR; the TCRdb copy retains only in-frame clones and omits some. The sample records about 150,000 clones, 90% being singletons. These data belong to a study of T cell responses to AZD1222 COVID-19 vaccine. Study information: Second-dose intervals near 4 or 12 weeks were combined.

Findings and limits, study-wide: CD4 TCRs associated with vaccination spanned spike, dominating at 160-218 and 743-854. Two AZD1222 doses significantly raised spike-specific TCR breadth and depth over controls. Donors were mostly white British, more females; clonal diversity possibly underestimated.

This sequence originates from an adult in good health. The sequenced sample was peripheral blood, obtained on day 0 of AZD1222 vaccination. The rearrangement joins TRBV3-1 (or the pseudogene TRBV3-2) to TRBJ2-1; 12 nucleotides agree with TRBD2. The CDR3 reads CASSQTSGSDNEQFF. The DNA of the CDR3 is TGTGCCAGCAGCCAGACTAGCGGGAGCGATAATGAGCAGTTCTTC.